This record concerns one T cell receptor (beta chain) sequence. No antigen is known for it. The study based diagnoses on clinical symptoms, serum thyroxine and TRAb, thyroid ultrasound and orbital computed tomography. Researchers took RNA transcripts and amplified the TCR beta CDR3 regions from them. The HTBI primer set drove a first-round RT-PCR of the TCR CDR3. A single record per CDR3 protein comes from TCRdb applying MiXCR to the multiplex PCR reads. The sample contains about 59,000 distinct CDR3 sequences, around 53% of which appear only once. This record belongs to a study of T cells in Graves' hyperthyroidism and ophthalmopathy. Germline CDR1 is DFQATT and CDR2 is SNEGSKA (reference sequence). The CDR3 is 14 amino acids. Trimming stripped 1 base from V and 8 bases from J, with 17 bases between. Study findings and constraints: Researchers found most expanded thyroid clonotypes above 0.001 in blood as well. Onset of ophthalmopathy came a median around 6.2 months after the model predicted it.

V is TRBV20-1 and J is TRBJ2-5, with D perhaps TRBD2 (6 bases). The sample comprised blood. This TCR derives from a woman in her sixties or seventies with Graves' ophthalmopathy. Here the CDR3 reads CSARGTRELETQYF. The CDR3 bases are TGCAGTGCTAGAGGAACCCGGGAGTTAGAAACCCAGTACTTC.